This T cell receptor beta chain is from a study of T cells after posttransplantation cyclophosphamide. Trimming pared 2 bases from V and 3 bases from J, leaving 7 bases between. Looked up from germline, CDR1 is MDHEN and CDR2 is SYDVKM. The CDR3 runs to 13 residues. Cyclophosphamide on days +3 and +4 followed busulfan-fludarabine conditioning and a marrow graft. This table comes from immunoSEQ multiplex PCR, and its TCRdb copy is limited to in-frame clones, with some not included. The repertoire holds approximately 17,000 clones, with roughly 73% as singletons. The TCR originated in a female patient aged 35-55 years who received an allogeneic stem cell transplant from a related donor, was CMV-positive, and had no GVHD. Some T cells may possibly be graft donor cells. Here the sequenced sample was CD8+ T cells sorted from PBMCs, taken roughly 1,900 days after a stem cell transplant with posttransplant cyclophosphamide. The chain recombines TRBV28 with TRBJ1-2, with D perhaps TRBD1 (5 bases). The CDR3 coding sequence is TGTGCCAGCAGTTTACAGGGCGACTATGGCTACACCTTC. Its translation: CASSLQGDYGYTF.